In this sample, the clone carrying this TCR beta chain turned up once. The target antigen is unknown. Using immunoSEQ multiplex PCR, the repertoire was profiled, and TCRdb retains in-frame clones only, with some absent. The sample yields about 2.4 million clones, approximately 93% seen once. Germline-derived CDR1 and CDR2 are MDHEN and SYDVKM. Trimming cost V 5 bases and J 10 bases; bases outside gene matches: 11. The CDR3 contains 16 residues. These data come from a study of shared clonotypes between healthy human individuals. Looking at the study overall: Donors were a couple of women and a few men aged 18 to 49. Per-donor plates numbered three CD4 naive, three CD4 memory, two CD8 naive and one CD8 memory.

Regarding the study as a whole: Few donors limited the genetic and exposure-history diversity represented.

The specimen sequenced was naive CD4+ T cells from PBMCs. The subset is: CD45RA+ positively selected. The source is a man between 18 and 29 years old in good health. Some clones in this sample may be carry-over from other donors' samples. The chain uses TRBV28 and TRBJ2-2; 12 nucleotides match TRBD1. CDR3 nucleotides: TGTGCCAGCAGTGCGGGACCGGGACAGGGGGCGAAGGAGCTGTTTTTT. Residues: CASSAGPGQGAKELFF. Full variable domain (remainder filled in from reference TRBV28 and TRBJ2-2): DVKVTQSSRYLVKRTGEKVFLECVQDMDHENMFWYRQDPGLGLRLIYFSYDVKMKEKGDIPEGYSVSREKKERFSLILESASTNQTSMYLCASSAGPGQGAKELFFGEGSRLTVL.